What follows are 15 T cell receptor beta chains derived from one specimen sequenced in a study of identical twins. TCRdb reprocessed the 5' RACE reads via MiXCR and lists one record per CDR3 protein. This sample has 550,000 to 700,000 distinct CDR3 sequences, with 21% found just once. The same specimen was also included in a second study, on T cells expressing NK-cell markers.

Sequencing was performed on PBMCs. These receptors originate from a woman in her late teens or twenties in good health.

This rearrangement joins TRBV25-1 to TRBJ2-7, with D unresolved. Trimming removed 3 bases from V and 2 bases from J, with 8 bases in between. The CDR3 is 13 amino acids. From germline, CDR1 is MGHDK and CDR2 SYGVNS. In nucleotides, the CDR3 is TGTGCCAGCAGTGAGACTCTAACCTACGAGCAGTACTTC. It codes for CASSETLTYEQYF.

This clonotype was seen only a few times. Lacking the conserved final phenylalanine or tryptophan, this CDR3 likely reflects a read error. It is unclear where the CDR3 begins or ends on the DNA, so no DNA is shown, and the CDR3 is as TCRdb lists it. This sequence joins TRBV6-1 and TRBJ1-2; the table's TRBD1 call for D was not verified on the DNA. Germline assignment: CDR1 MNHNS and CDR2 SASEGT. The CDR3 contains 9 residues when both ends are counted. The chain's CDR3 is CASNLRGRA.

This sequence joins TRBV3-1 and TRBJ2-1, with D possibly TRBD2 on 6 matching bases. The germline gives CDR1 LGHDT, CDR2 YNNKEL (reference sequence). The CDR3 runs 16 residues. Trimming left V 1 base short and J 0 bases short, with 10 bases between. In DNA form, the CDR3 reads TGTGCCAGCAGCCAAGTTACCGGGGGCTCCTACAATGAGCAGTTCTTC. Translated, it gives CASSQVTGGSYNEQFF.

This clonotype occurred many times. The rearrangement uses TRBV11-3 and TRBJ2-2; D unresolved. The CDR3 consists of 15 residues. The germline gives CDR1 SGHNT, CDR2 YENEEA. Trimming stripped 0 bases from V and 4 bases from J, with 9 bases between. The CDR3 DNA sequence: TGTGCCAGCAGCTTAGATCCGAGGATCACCGGGGAGCTGTTTTTT. Residues: CASSLDPRITGELFF.

V usage is TRBV20-1 and J usage is TRBJ2-2; TRBD1 or TRBD2 may be the D gene (5 bases each). The V end was cut by 5 bases, the J end by 4 bases, with 14 bases between. The CDR3 consists of 14 residues. Germline V gene lookup returns CDR1 DFQATT and CDR2 SNEGSKA (reference sequence). CDR3 coding DNA: TGCAGTGCTCGGGGCAGGATAGGCACCGGGGAGCTGTTTTTT. Its protein is CSARGRIGTGELFF.

The CDR3 reads CASSRNRAYEQYF. CDR3 DNA: TGCGCCAGCAGCCGGAACAGGGCTTACGAGCAGTACTTC. This sequence joins TRBV4-3 and TRBJ2-7; possible D gene TRBD1, 6 bases. Trimming pared 4 bases from V and 4 bases from J, leaving 11 bases between. This CDR3 has 13 amino acids. CDR1 LGHNA and CDR2 YSLEER come from the germline V gene.

This clonotype was counted a few times. The chain has TRBV27 and TRBJ1-2; D possibly corresponds to TRBD1 (6 bases). The CDR3 is 14 residues long. Germline CDR1 MNHEY, CDR2 SMNVEV (reference sequence). Deletions cut 6 bases from V and 4 bases from J, with 15 bases between. DNA of the CDR3: TGTGCCAGCAGAAAGCCCGGGGGCGTCTATGGCTACACCTTC. Encoded protein: CASRKPGGVYGYTF.

The genes are TRBV20-1 and TRBJ2-5; D unresolved. CDR3 length equals 13 residues. V was cut by 3 bases and J by 2 bases, with 10 bases left in between. CDR1 is DFQATT, CDR2 SNEGSKA, per germline (reference sequence). The CDR3 here is CSASWLVQETQYF. The DNA of the CDR3 is TGCAGTGCTAGTTGGCTGGTACAAGAGACCCAGTACTTC.

This clonotype turned up a few times. V and J are TRBV7-9 and TRBJ2-1; D gene unclear. Germline V gene data show CDR1 as SEHNR and CDR2 as FQNEAQ (reference sequence). V lost 1 base and J 6 bases, leaving 10 bases between the germline ends. The CDR3 is 14 residues long. The CDR3 reads CASSLGSVSNEQFF. CDR3 bases: TGTGCCAGCAGCTTAGGGTCTGTGAGCAATGAGCAGTTCTTC.

V gene TRBV4-3 combines with J gene TRBJ1-1, with no clear D. The CDR3 consists of 15 residues. CDR1 is LGHNA, CDR2 YSLEER, per germline. Trimming removed 1 base at V and 0 bases at J, with 9 bases between. The CDR3 protein is CASSQGWPLNTEAFF. CDR3 DNA: TGCGCCAGCAGCCAAGGATGGCCTCTGAACACTGAAGCTTTCTTT.

This clonotype has a handful of counts. The genes are TRBV11-2 and TRBJ2-3, with a weak D call TRBD2 (7 bases). The CDR3 loop spans 18 amino acids. V was clipped by 3 bases and J by 0 bases, with 19 bases between them. Germline assignment: CDR1 SGHAT and CDR2 FQNNGV. The DNA of the CDR3 is TGTGCCAGCAGCTTCTCAACGCGGGGGCCAACTAGCACAGATACGCAGTATTTT. It yields the protein CASSFSTRGPTSTDTQYF.

This clonotype appeared a few times. The chain carries TRBV20-1 and TRBJ1-6, with unresolved D. The CDR3 has 12 residues. Germline V lookup: CDR1 DFQATT, CDR2 SNEGSKA (reference sequence). Trimming took 0 bases from V and 10 from J, leaving 7 bases between them. DNA for the CDR3: TGCAGTGCTAGAGATGAGGGCTCACCCCTCCACTTT. This sequence encodes CSARDEGSPLHF.

This chain uses TRBV6-2 or TRBV6-3 with TRBJ2-3; 12 nucleotides line up with TRBD2. Germline V gene lookup returns CDR1 MNHEY and CDR2 SVGEGT. This CDR3 contains 15 residues. With V trimmed by 6 bases and J by 6 bases, 7 bases remained unmatched. The CDR3 nucleotides are TGTGCCAGCAGCCCTAGCGGGGGGGGCGAGGATACGCAGTATTTT. It codes for CASSPSGGGEDTQYF.

The V gene is TRBV12-3 or TRBV12-4, the J gene TRBJ1-4; D gene uncertain. The length of the CDR3 is 16 residues. The V end lost 3 bases, the J end lost 6 bases, and 17 bases lay between the germline ends. CDR3 sequence: CASSLRGFLGDEKLFF. CDR3 nucleotides: TGTGCCAGCAGTTTGAGAGGGTTTCTGGGAGATGAAAAACTGTTTTTT.

The chain combines TRBV5-1 with TRBJ2-1; unclear D gene. The CDR3 is 13 amino acids. Germline CDR1 reads SGHRS; CDR2 reads YFSETQ. Between the trimmed V and J ends, which lost 3 bases and 6 bases, there was a span of 10 bases. As DNA, the CDR3 is TGCGCCAGCAGCTCACTAAGTTCCAATGAGCAGTTCTTC. Protein product: CASSSLSSNEQFF.